This T cell receptor beta chain stems from a study of blood T cell repertoires in COVID-19 (dated by TCRdb to about 2020). About the investigation overall: The collaborator samples originated in the United States, Italy and Spain and spanned the acute and convalescent phases of COVID-19. The prospective study material was composed of cDNA or gDNA derived from T cells, B-cell-depleted T cells, or PBMCs. Deeply sampled blood TCRbeta repertoires from subjects exposed to, actively infected with, or recovered from COVID-19 were included in the dataset. The repertoires were made available in a free public database intended to serve as a resource for research on the immune response to SARS-CoV-2. The samples were drawn from the first 160 participants of the ongoing ImmuneRACE study and from 950 to 1,500 subjects provided by 6 global collaborators. Sample metadata almost always included a de-identified subject ID, COVID-19 status, age in years and sex. Where available, HLA class I and class II types were taken from metadata supplied by the sample provider and were not determined by assay-based typing. Paper-wide results and their limitations: Clinical and demographic metadata were provided uncurated, with the amount varying by source and participant.

Comment on this clone: Its antigen is not yet known. Base-call qualities are not available, and no considerably larger clone is one nucleotide away.

TCRbeta CDR3 regions were amplified from genomic DNA by means of the immunoSEQ Assay, a bias-controlled multiplex PCR. The published analysis was carried out like this. Nucleated cell counts per sample were estimated from amplification of reference gene primers within the assay. To quantify the absolute abundance of each unique TCRbeta CDR3 rearrangement, sequence reads were collapsed and filtered. Productive Simpson clonality was computed per sample as the square root of Simpson's diversity index over productive rearrangements. TCRdb mirrors the immuneACCESS table, restricted to in-frame sequences. Some clones are absent from its copies; in checked studies, under half trace to an unresolved V gene, and the reason for the others is unknown. That table furnishes V, J and clone size, whereas the DNA furnished D and trimming. This sample is represented by about 74,000 clones; 90% to 95% of them were singletons. The top ten clonotypes cover 2.5% to 3% of the sample.

At one collaborating source in Seattle, patients were enrolled during active infection and were followed longitudinally through the course of disease. The collaborating institutions used their own protocols to collect whole blood in K2EDTA tubes. For TCRbeta analysis, collaborator samples were shipped as frozen whole blood, as isolated PBMCs, or as DNA extracted from either sample type. This TCR was recovered from a man aged 45-65 years with COVID-19, enrolled during active disease. Material for sequencing was peripheral blood.

The DNA is as follows: TGCGCCAGCAGCTTGGTACCAGGGGGAATCTATGGCTACACCTTC. Its amino acids are CASSLVPGGIYGYTF. The chain employs TRBV5-1 and TRBJ1-2, and 7 bases in between align with TRBD1. Taken from the germline V gene, the CDR1 and CDR2 loops are SGHRS and YFSETQ. Measured from the cysteine to the phenylalanine, the CDR3 is 15 residues long. Of the read, only the CDR3 DNA is kept; its 45 bases are in frame from base 1. Clipping removes 0 bases from V and 4 bases from J, with 6 as the unmatched junction base count.